The next 20 T cell receptor beta chains were all read from a single sample in a study of T cell responses to AZD1222 COVID-19 vaccine. Data came from immunoSEQ multiplex PCR; TCRdb stores just in-frame clones and leaves some out. Of tens of thousands of clones listed, 90% were seen once; the top ten hold over 1.1%. The source was peripheral blood, collected 28 days after the second AZD1222 dose. The receptors stem from an adult who received the AZD1222 COVID-19 vaccine.

This clone occurred once. This chain connects TRBV20-1 to TRBJ2-5; D is ambiguous. Germline V gene sequence: CDR1 DFQATT, CDR2 SNEGSKA (reference sequence). This CDR3 is 11 amino acids long. Trimming shortened V by 5 bases and J by 3 bases, and 7 bases separated the two germline ends. CDR3 amino acids: CSAPPEETQYF. CDR3 sequence (DNA): TGCAGTGCTCCTCCGGAAGAGACCCAGTACTTC.

The chain combines TRBV7-9 with TRBJ1-1, with D possibly matching TRBD1 (6 bases). Per germline, CDR1 SEHNR and CDR2 FQNEAQ (reference sequence). Trimming shortened V by 7 bases and J by 0 bases, and 18 bases separated the two germline ends. The CDR3 totals 16 residues. The CDR3 spells CASIRGGRGMNTEAFF. The CDR3 nucleotides read TGTGCCAGCATTCGCGGGGGGCGAGGGATGAACACTGAAGCTTTCTTT. The whole variable domain, filled in from reference TRBV7-9 and TRBJ1-1, reads DTGVSQNPRHKITKRGQNVTFRCDPISEHNRLYWYRQTLGQGPEFLTYFQNEAQLEKSRLLSDRFSAERPKGSFSTLEIQRTEQGDSAMYLCASIRGGRGMNTEAFFGQGTRLTVV.

This chain uses TRBV7-7 with TRBJ2-5, with TRBD2 as a possible D gene (5 bases). The CDR3 contains 15 residues. With 1 base removed from V and 2 bases from J, the gap between germline ends came to 11 bases. CDR1 is SSHAT, CDR2 FNYEAQ, per germline (reference sequence). The CDR3 loop is CASSLVRGEQETQYF. The CDR3 DNA sequence: TGTGCCAGCAGCTTAGTCCGGGGAGAACAAGAGACCCAGTACTTC.

On this clone: Other DNA sequences in the same sample also yield this CDR3. This rearrangement joins TRBV28 to TRBJ1-5; TRBD1 matches 7 bases. This CDR3 is 14 amino acids long. CDR1 is MDHEN, CDR2 SYDVKM, per germline. With 4 bases clipped from V and 3 bases from J, the junction kept 3 bases outside the gene matches. The CDR3 reads CASSSGTVNQPQHF. DNA for the CDR3: TGTGCCAGCAGTTCGGGGACAGTCAATCAGCCCCAGCATTTT. Full variable domain (remainder filled in from reference TRBV28 and TRBJ1-5): DVKVTQSSRYLVKRTGEKVFLECVQDMDHENMFWYRQDPGLGLRLIYFSYDVKMKEKGDIPEGYSVSREKKERFSLILESASTNQTSMYLCASSSGTVNQPQHFGDGTRLSIL.

For the CDR3, the DNA is TGTGCCAGCAGGCTTTATGGAGGAAGCAATCAGCCCCAGCATTTT. This sequence encodes CASRLYGGSNQPQHF. The chain is built from TRBV28 and TRBJ1-5, with unresolved D. V lost 6 bases and J 1 base, leaving 13 bases between the germline ends. The germline gives CDR1 MDHEN, CDR2 SYDVKM. This CDR3 contains 15 residues.

V and J are TRBV19 and TRBJ2-3, with D perhaps matching TRBD2 (7 bases). The V gene lost 4 bases and the J gene lost 0 bases, with 14 bases spanning the gap. Germline CDR1 reads LNHDA; CDR2 reads SQIVND (reference sequence). This CDR3 has 16 residues. CDR3 in amino acids: CASSSFGGGSTDTQYF. DNA of the CDR3: TGTGCCAGTAGTAGTTTTGGCGGGGGCAGCACAGATACGCAGTATTTT.

V and J are TRBV29-1 and TRBJ2-7; D may correspond to TRBD1 or TRBD2 (5 bases each). CDR3 size: 11 residues. The V gene's germline CDR1 is SQVTM and CDR2 ANQGSEA. The ends were cut back, 4 bases at V and 9 bases at J, with 13 bases in the middle. CDR3 loop: CSVAGTQGQYF. The CDR3, as DNA: TGCAGCGTTGCAGGGACCCAAGGGCAGTACTTC.

The chain links TRBV28 to TRBJ2-7; TRBD1 or TRBD2 may be the D gene (5 bases each). The CDR3 extends over 14 amino acids. V was cut by 5 bases and J by 3 bases, with 14 bases left in between. Germline loops: CDR1 MDHEN, CDR2 SYDVKM. The CDR3 reads CASSLPRDGYEQYF. The CDR3 DNA reads as TGTGCCAGCAGTCTCCCCCGGGACGGCTACGAGCAGTACTTC.

The chain has TRBV30 and TRBJ1-3; D might be TRBD1 (6 bases). The CDR3 has 16 residues. Trimming cost V 4 bases and J 0 bases, with 16 bases left between them. CDR1 GTSNPN and CDR2 SVGIG come from the germline V gene (reference sequence). CDR3 sequence: CAWTRGQLPSGNTIYF. The CDR3 DNA reads as TGTGCCTGGACCCGAGGACAGCTCCCCTCTGGAAACACCATATATTTT.

This clone was counted only a few times. The V and J genes are TRBV25-1 and TRBJ2-7; the match to TRBD1 covers 9 bases. The germline gives CDR1 MGHDK, CDR2 SYGVNS. The CDR3 sequence is 14 residues long. V was clipped by 4 bases and J by 2 bases; unmatched bases: 3. CDR3 DNA sequence: TGTGCCAGCAGTGGTAGGACAGGGGCCTACGAGCAGTACTTC. This codes for CASSGRTGAYEQYF.

This chain joins TRBV11-2 and TRBJ1-2; TRBD1 matches at 8 bases. Germline V gene data show CDR1 as SGHAT and CDR2 as FQNNGV. This CDR3 region has 13 residues. J gave up 3 bases and V 6 bases, and 3 bases lay outside the gene matches. CDR3 sequence (DNA): TGTGCCAGCAGAAAGACAGGGGACTATGGCTACACCTTC. Amino acid sequence: CASRKTGDYGYTF.

This clone has just one count. The chain couples TRBV5-4 to TRBJ2-5, with 9 bases fitting TRBD2. V gave up 1 base and J gave up 3 bases; unmatched junction bases: 1. CDR1 SGHNT and CDR2 YYREEE come from the germline V gene (reference sequence). There are 14 residues in the CDR3. Here the CDR3 reads CASSLQRGEETQYF. The CDR3 region has the DNA TGTGCCAGCAGCTTGCAGCGGGGGGAAGAGACCCAGTACTTC.

This chain uses TRBV7-9 with TRBJ1-2; D not resolved. Trimming stripped 5 bases from V and 0 bases from J, with 19 bases between. The CDR3 consists of 17 residues. In germline, CDR1 is SEHNR, CDR2 FQNEAQ (reference sequence). The CDR3 is CASSPRSGALSNYGYTF. CDR3 bases: TGTGCCAGCAGCCCCCGGTCAGGCGCCCTTTCTAACTATGGCTACACCTTC.

The genes are TRBV5-8 and TRBJ1-1, with unresolved D. The CDR3 contains 11 residues. Trimming pared 4 bases from V and 5 bases from J, leaving 6 bases between. CDR1 is SGHTS, CDR2 YDEGEE, per germline. DNA for the CDR3: TGTGCCAGCAGCGTGACAACTGAAGCTTTCTTT. It is translated as CASSVTTEAFF.

V gene TRBV19 combines with J gene TRBJ2-1; possible D gene TRBD1, 5 bases. CDR3 length: 11 residues. V was clipped by 9 bases and J by 6 bases, with 9 bases between them. CDR1 is LNHDA, CDR2 SQIVND, per germline (reference sequence). The DNA for the CDR3 is TGTGCCAGCGACAGAGGCAATGAGCAGTTCTTC. Protein product: CASDRGNEQFF.

V gene TRBV9 combines with J gene TRBJ2-2; D is undetermined. Trimming removed 3 bases from V and 7 bases from J, with 13 bases in between. The CDR3 loop spans 14 amino acids. Germline V gene sequence: CDR1 SGDLS, CDR2 YYNGEE. CDR3 coding DNA: TGTGCCAGCAGCGCCCCCCCGACGGGCGGGGAGCTGTTTTTT. This codes for CASSAPPTGGELFF.

The genes are TRBV7-2 and TRBJ2-7; TRBD2 agrees at 7 bases. Germline trimming cut 2 bases from V and 0 bases from J; bases unmatched to any gene: 4. The CDR3 extends over 15 amino acids. CDR1 and CDR2 from the germline V gene are SGHTA and FQGNSA. The CDR3 sequence: CASSLRGDSSYEQYF. The CDR3 nucleotides read TGTGCCAGCAGCTTACGGGGGGATAGCTCCTACGAGCAGTACTTC.

The chain combines TRBV7-2 with TRBJ1-3; D remains ambiguous. The V and J ends lost 6 bases and 2 bases respectively, with 11 bases between them. The CDR3 covers 14 residues. Looked up from germline, CDR1 is SGHTA and CDR2 is FQGNSA. Here the CDR3 DNA reads TGTGCCAGCAGTCTTGGGATCGCTGGAAACACCATATATTTT. This translates into CASSLGIAGNTIYF.

The V call is TRBV7-9, the J call TRBJ1-1; TRBD1 is a possible D gene (6 bases). The CDR3 consists of 14 residues. The germline CDR1 and CDR2 sequences are SEHNR and FQNEAQ (reference sequence). Trimming removed 5 bases from V and 5 bases from J, with 15 bases in between. CDR3 amino acids: CASSLEGGATEAFF. CDR3 coding DNA: TGTGCCAGCAGCCTAGAGGGGGGAGCGACTGAAGCTTTCTTT.

The chain has TRBV6-2 or TRBV6-3 and TRBJ1-5; TRBD1 aligns across 11 bases. Germline V CDR1 and CDR2: MNHEY, SVGEGT. The CDR3 sequence is 13 residues long. The trim removed 5 bases at V and 7 bases at J, leaving 1 base unmatched. The CDR3 bases are TGTGCCAGCAGTAGGACAGGGGGCCAGCCCCAGCATTTT. Residues: CASSRTGGQPQHF.